This record concerns one TCR beta chain sequence. These data originate in a study of T cell changes during pregnancy in multiple sclerosis. The CDR3 is made up of 15 amino acids. CDR1 and CDR2 (germline): MNHEY, SMNVEV (reference sequence). Trimming took off 5 bases at V and 2 bases at J, with 16 bases between the two ends. Here immunoSEQ multiplex PCR was the method, and the copy in TCRdb shows in-frame clones only, minus some. The table lists tens of thousands of clones, 90% to 95% of them singletons. The sequences come from CD8+ T cells from peripheral blood mononuclear cells, collected in the second trimester of pregnancy. This receptor was obtained from a female donor with multiple sclerosis, enrolled in a pregnancy study. This chain uses TRBV27 with TRBJ2-7; tentatively, D is TRBD2 (6 bases). The CDR3 DNA reads as TGTGCCAGCAGTGGATCCGGGACTGGAGCCTACGAGCAGTACTTC. It translates to CASSGSGTGAYEQYF.